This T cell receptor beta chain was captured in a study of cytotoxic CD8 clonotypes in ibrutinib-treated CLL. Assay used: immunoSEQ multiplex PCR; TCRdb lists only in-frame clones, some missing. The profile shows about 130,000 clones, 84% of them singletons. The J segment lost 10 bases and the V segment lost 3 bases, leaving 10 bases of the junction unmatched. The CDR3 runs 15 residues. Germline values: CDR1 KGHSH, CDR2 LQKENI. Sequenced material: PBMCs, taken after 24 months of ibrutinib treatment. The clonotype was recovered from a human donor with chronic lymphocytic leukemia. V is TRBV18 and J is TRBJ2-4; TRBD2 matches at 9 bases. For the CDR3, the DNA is TGTGCCAGCTCACCCGGGCTAGCGGGGCCGAGTATTCAGTACTTC. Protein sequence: CASSPGLAGPSIQYF.